This T cell receptor (beta chain) was retrieved from a study of molecular identifiers for immune sequencing clone quantification. Comment on this clonotype: Its antigen is unknown.

Study findings and constraints: Clone sizes could be underestimated for highly expanded clones when identical TCR molecules share a barcode.

V dropped 0 bases and J dropped 2 bases, with 15 bases sitting between them. Germline values: CDR1 LNHNV, CDR2 YYDKDF (reference sequence). The CDR3 sequence is 17 residues long. TCRdb passed the PCR reads through MiXCR, listing each CDR3 protein once. The table shows some 100,000 distinct CDR3 sequences, with 36% occurring only once. Sequenced: naive CD8+ T cells from blood, with Jurkat cell RNA spiked in. Noted subset: FACS-sorted CD8+CD4-CCR7+CD45RA+ naive T cells. The TCR sequence derives from a human donor in good health. Some libraries in this study had Jurkat cell RNA spiked in. The chain is built from TRBV15 and TRBJ2-3, with D possibly being TRBD1 or TRBD2 (5 bases each). CDR3 nucleotides: TGTGCCACCAGCAGAGACAGGGCGGCGGGTCTCACAGATACGCAGTATTTT. It yields the protein CATSRDRAAGLTDTQYF.